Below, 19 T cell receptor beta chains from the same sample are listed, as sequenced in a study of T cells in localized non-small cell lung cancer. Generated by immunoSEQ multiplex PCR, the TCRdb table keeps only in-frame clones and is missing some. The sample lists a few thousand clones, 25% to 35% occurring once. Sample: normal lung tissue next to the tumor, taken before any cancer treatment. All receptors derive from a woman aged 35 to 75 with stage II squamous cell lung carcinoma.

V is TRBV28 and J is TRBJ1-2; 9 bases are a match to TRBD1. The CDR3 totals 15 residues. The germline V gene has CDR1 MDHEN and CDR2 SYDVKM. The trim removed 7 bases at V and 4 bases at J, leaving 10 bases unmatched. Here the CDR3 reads CASTHSSGQGYGYTF. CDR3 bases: TGTGCCAGCACCCATAGCTCGGGACAGGGCTATGGCTACACCTTC.

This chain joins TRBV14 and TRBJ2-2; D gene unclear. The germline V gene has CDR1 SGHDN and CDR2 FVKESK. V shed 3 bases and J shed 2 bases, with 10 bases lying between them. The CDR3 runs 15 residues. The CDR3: CASSQRTSNTGELFF. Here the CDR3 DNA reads TGTGCCAGCAGCCAGCGGACGAGTAACACCGGGGAGCTGTTTTTT.

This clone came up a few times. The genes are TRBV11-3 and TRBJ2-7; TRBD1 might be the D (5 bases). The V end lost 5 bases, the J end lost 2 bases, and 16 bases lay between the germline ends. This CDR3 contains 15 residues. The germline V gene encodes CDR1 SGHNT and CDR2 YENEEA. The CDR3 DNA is TGTGCCAGCAGCCAGACAGTTTCCCGTCCCTACGAGCAGTACTTC. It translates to CASSQTVSRPYEQYF.

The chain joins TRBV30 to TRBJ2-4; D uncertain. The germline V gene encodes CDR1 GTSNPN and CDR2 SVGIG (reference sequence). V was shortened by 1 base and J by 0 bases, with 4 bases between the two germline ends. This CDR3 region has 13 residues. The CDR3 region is CAWSGTAKNIQYF. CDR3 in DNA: TGTGCCTGGAGTGGGACAGCCAAAAACATTCAGTACTTC.

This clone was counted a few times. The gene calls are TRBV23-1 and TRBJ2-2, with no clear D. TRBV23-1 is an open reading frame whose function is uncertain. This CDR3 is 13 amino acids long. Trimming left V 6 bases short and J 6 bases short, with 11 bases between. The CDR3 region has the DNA TGCGCCAGCAGCCCTCCAGATTCCGGGGAGCTGTTTTTT. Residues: CASSPPDSGELFF.

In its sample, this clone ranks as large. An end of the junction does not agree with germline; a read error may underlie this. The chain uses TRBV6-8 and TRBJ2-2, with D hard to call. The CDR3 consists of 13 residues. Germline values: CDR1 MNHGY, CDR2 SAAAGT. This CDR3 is CAISKANTGELFF. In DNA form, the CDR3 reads TGTGCCATCAGTAAAGCGAACACCGGGGAGCTGTTTTTT.

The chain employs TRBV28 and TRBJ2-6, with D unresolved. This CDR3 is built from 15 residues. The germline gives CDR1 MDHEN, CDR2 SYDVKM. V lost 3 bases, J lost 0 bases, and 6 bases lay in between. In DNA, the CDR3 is TGTGCCAGCAGTTTTATCGGCTCTGGGGCCAACGTCCTGACTTTC. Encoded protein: CASSFIGSGANVLTF.

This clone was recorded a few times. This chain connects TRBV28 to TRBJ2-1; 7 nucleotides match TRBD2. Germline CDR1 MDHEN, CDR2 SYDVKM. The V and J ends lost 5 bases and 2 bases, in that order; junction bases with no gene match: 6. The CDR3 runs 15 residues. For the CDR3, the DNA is TGTGCCAGCAGTCCGCGGGACTACCCCTACAATGAGCAGTTCTTC. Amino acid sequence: CASSPRDYPYNEQFF.

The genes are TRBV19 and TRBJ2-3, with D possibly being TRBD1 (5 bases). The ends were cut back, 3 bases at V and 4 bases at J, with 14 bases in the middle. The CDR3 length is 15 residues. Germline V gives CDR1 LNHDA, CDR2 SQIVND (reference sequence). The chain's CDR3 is CASSIGRAKSDTQYF. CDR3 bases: TGTGCCAGTAGTATCGGCAGGGCCAAGTCAGATACGCAGTATTTT.

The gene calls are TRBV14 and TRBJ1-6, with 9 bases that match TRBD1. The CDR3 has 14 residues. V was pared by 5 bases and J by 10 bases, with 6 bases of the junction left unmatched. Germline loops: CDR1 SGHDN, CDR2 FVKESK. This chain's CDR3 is CASSLDRGGSPLHF. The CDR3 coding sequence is TGTGCCAGCAGCTTGGACAGGGGTGGCTCACCCCTCCACTTT.

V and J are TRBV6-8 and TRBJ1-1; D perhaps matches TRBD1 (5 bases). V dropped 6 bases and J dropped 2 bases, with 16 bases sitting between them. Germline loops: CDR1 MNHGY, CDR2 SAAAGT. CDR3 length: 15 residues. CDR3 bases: TGTGCCAGCAGACCGACCACCACAGGCAACACTGAAGCTTTCTTT. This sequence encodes CASRPTTTGNTEAFF.

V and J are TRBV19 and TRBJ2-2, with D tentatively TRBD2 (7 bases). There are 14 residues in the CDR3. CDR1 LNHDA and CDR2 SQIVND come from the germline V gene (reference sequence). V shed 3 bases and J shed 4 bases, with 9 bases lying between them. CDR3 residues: CASSMGGRTGELFF. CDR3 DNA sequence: TGTGCCAGTAGTATGGGGGGGCGCACCGGGGAGCTGTTTTTT.

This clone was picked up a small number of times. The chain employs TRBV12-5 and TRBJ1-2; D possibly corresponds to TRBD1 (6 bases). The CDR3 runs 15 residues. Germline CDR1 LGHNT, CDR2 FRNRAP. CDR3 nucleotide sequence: TGTGCCAGCACCACTACCGGACAGTCTAGCTATGGCTACACCTTC. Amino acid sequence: CASTTTGQSSYGYTF.

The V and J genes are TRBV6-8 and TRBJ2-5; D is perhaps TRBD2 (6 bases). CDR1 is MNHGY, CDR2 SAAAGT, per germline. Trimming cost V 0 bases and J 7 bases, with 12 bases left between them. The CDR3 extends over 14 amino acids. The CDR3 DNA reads TGTGCCAGCAGTTACTCAACTAGCTCCCCGACCCAGTACTTC. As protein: CASSYSTSSPTQYF.

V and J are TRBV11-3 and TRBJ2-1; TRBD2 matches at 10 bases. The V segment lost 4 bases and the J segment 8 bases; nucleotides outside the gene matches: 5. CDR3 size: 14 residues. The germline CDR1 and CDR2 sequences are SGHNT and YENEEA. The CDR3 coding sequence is TGTGCCAGCAGCTACTCTAGCGGGGGCTATGAGCAGTTCTTC. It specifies CASSYSSGGYEQFF.

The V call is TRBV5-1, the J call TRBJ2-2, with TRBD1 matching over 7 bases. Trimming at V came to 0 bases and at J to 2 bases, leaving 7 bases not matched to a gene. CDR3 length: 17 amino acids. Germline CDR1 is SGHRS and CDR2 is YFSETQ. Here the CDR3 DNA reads TGCGCCAGCAGCTTGGGACACCGGGACAGCAACACCGGGGAGCTGTTTTTT. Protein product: CASSLGHRDSNTGELFF.

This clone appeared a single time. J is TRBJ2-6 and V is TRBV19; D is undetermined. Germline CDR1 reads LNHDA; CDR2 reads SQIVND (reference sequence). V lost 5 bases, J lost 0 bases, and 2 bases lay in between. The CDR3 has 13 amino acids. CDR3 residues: CASSHSGANVLTF. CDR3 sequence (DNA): TGTGCCAGTAGTCACTCTGGGGCCAACGTCCTGACTTTC.

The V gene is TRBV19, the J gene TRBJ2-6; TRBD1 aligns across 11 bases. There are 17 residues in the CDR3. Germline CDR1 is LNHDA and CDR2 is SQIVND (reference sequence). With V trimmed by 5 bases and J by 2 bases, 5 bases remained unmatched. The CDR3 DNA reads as TGTGCCAGTAGTCCGGGACAGGGGGAGGCTGGGGCCAACGTCCTGACTTTC. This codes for CASSPGQGEAGANVLTF.

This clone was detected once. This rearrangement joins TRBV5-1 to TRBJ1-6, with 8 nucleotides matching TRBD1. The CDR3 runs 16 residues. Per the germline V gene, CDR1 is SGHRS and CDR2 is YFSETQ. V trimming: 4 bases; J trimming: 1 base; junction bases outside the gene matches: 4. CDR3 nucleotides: TGCGCCAGCAGCGACGGACAGGGTTCCTATAATTCACCCCTCCACTTT. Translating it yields CASSDGQGSYNSPLHF. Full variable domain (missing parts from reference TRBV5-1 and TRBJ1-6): KAGVTQTPRYLIKTRGQQVTLSCSPISGHRSVSWYQQTPGQGLQFLFEYFSETQRNKGNFPGRFSGRQFSNSRSEMNVSTLELGDSALYLCASSDGQGSYNSPLHFGNGTRLTVT.